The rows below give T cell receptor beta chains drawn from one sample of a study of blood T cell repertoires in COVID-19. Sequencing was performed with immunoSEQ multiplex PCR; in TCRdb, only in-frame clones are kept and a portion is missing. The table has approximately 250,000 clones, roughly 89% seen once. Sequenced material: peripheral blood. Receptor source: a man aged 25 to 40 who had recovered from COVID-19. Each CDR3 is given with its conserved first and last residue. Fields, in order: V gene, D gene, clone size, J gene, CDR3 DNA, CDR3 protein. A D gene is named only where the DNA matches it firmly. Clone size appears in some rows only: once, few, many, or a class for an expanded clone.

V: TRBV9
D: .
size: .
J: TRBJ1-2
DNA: TGTGCCAGCAGCCAGACAGCTAACTATGGCTACACCTTC
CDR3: CASSQTANYGYTF

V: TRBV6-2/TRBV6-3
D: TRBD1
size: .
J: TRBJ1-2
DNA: TGTGCCAGCAGTACAGGGGGCTTCCCCTATGGCTACACCTTC
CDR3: CASSTGGFPYGYTF

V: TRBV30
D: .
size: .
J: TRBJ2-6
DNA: TGTGCCTGGAGTCCGGGAATGGGCTCTGGGGCCAACGTCCTGACTTTC
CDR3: CAWSPGMGSGANVLTF

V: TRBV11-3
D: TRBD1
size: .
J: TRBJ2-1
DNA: TGTGCCAGCAGCTACTCCGGGACAGGGCATGAGCAGTTCTTC
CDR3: CASSYSGTGHEQFF

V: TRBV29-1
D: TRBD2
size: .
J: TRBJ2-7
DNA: TGCAGCGTTCTAACCAAGTCCAACGGGACTAGCAGCTACGAGCAGTACTTC
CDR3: CSVLTKSNGTSSYEQYF

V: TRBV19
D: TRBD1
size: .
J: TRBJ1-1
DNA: TGTGCCAGTATCCTGACAGGGTGGGGGACTGAAGCTTTCTTT
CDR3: CASILTGWGTEAFF

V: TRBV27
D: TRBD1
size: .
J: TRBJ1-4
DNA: TGTGCCAGTAACTCCGGGACAGATAATGAAAAACTGTTTTTT
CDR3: CASNSGTDNEKLFF

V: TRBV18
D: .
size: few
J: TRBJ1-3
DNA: TGTGCCAGCTCATCTCCTGGAAACACCATATATTTT
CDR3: CASSSPGNTIYF

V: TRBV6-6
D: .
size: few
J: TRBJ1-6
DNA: TGTGCCAGCAGTTACTTCGAAAGAGCTTATAATTCACCCCTCCACTTT
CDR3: CASSYFERAYNSPLHF

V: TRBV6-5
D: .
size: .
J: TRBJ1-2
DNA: TGTGCCAGCAGTTACTCCTGGCAGGGGTCTTATGGCTACACCTTC
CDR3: CASSYSWQGSYGYTF

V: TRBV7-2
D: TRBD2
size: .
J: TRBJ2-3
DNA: TGTGCCAGCAGCCATGAGCGGGGCCCCGGGGATACGCAGTATTTT
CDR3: CASSHERGPGDTQYF

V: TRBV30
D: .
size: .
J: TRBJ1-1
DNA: TGTGCCTGGGATCGGAGGGCGGGTGAAGCTTTCTTT
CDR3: CAWDRRAGEAFF

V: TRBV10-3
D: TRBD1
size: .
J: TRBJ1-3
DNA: TGTGCCATCAACTCAGGACAGGGGGAGGCCGGAAACACCATATATTTT
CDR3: CAINSGQGEAGNTIYF

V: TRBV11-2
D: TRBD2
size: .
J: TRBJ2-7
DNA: TGTGCCAGCAGCATCGGGACTAGTGGGCCCTACGAGCAGTACTTC
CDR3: CASSIGTSGPYEQYF

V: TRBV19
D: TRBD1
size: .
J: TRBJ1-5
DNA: TGTGCCAGTAGTCCGTGGACAGGGGGCGATCAGCCCCAGCATTTT
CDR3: CASSPWTGGDQPQHF

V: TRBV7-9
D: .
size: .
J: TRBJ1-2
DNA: TGTGCCAGCAGCCGACAGGAATGGTATGGCTACACCTTC
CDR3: CASSRQEWYGYTF

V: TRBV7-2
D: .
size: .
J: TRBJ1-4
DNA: TGTGCCAGCAGCCGGGGGTTTCCCAATGAAAAACTGTTTTTT
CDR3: CASSRGFPNEKLFF

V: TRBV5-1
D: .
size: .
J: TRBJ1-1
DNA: TGCGCCAGCAGCTTGGGGCCAGCCGGTGGCGGCACTGAAGCTTTCTTT
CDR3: CASSLGPAGGGTEAFF

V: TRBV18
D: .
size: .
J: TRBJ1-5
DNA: TGTGCCAGCTCACCTGAGGTGAGTCAGCCCCAGCATTTT
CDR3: CASSPEVSQPQHF

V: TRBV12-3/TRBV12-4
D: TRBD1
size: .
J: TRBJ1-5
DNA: TGTGCCAGCAGCCGGGACAGGGATCAGCCCCAGCATTTT
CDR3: CASSRDRDQPQHF

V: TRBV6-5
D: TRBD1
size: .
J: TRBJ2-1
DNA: TGTGCCAGCAGTTACTCCGGGACAGGGGTTGTCGATGAGCAGTTCTTC
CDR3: CASSYSGTGVVDEQFF